Listed below are T cell receptor beta chains from one sample, sequenced in a study of blood T cell repertoires in COVID-19. The assay was immunoSEQ multiplex PCR, and TCRdb's table has in-frame clones only and misses some. Of 250,000 or so clones in the sample, 86% were seen once. Input material: peripheral blood. These receptors were taken from a man aged 30 to 39 with active or convalescent COVID-19. CDR3s include the opening cysteine and the closing phenylalanine or tryptophan. Each record gives: V gene, clone size, J gene, D gene, CDR3 protein, CDR3 DNA. D genes are given only for firm matches. For some rows the clone size is stated as once, few or many, or as a class when expanded; others skip it.

TRBV10-3	-	TRBJ2-7	-	CAISESGGSYEQYF	TGTGCCATCAGTGAGTCCGGCGGTTCCTACGAGCAGTACTTC
TRBV5-1	-	TRBJ2-7	TRBD1	CASSLDRGVYEQYF	TGCGCCAGCAGCTTAGACAGGGGGGTGTACGAGCAGTACTTC
TRBV18	-	TRBJ1-5	-	CASSPAVGGLRGNQPQHF	TGTGCCAGCTCACCAGCAGTCGGGGGGCTTAGGGGCAATCAGCCCCAGCATTTT
TRBV30	-	TRBJ2-3	-	CAWSDNRITDTQYF	TGTGCCTGGAGTGACAACCGTATCACAGATACGCAGTATTTT
TRBV2	-	TRBJ1-3	-	CASNPGLSGNTIYF	TGTGCCAGTAACCCAGGGCTGAGTGGAAACACCATATATTTT
TRBV10-2	-	TRBJ1-1	TRBD1	CASRDRETKAFF	TGCGCCAGCCGGGACAGGGAGACAAAAGCTTTCTTT
TRBV16	-	TRBJ2-7	-	CASSQGHSLEQYF	TGTGCCAGCAGCCAAGGACACTCTCTCGAGCAGTACTTC
TRBV2	-	TRBJ1-2	TRBD1	CASSVIQGQLYTF	TGTGCCAGCAGTGTCATACAGGGGCAACTCTACACCTTC
TRBV4-3	-	TRBJ2-7	-	CASSRGQRSAYEQYF	TGCGCCAGCAGCCGTGGACAGCGTTCCGCCTACGAGCAGTACTTC
TRBV6-2/TRBV6-3	-	TRBJ2-4	TRBD2	CASSTSGRGNIQYF	TGTGCCAGCAGTACCTCAGGGAGGGGAAACATTCAGTACTTC
TRBV5-6	-	TRBJ1-2	TRBD1	CASSFQGANYGYTF	TGTGCCAGCAGCTTTCAGGGGGCTAACTATGGCTACACCTTC
TRBV7-2	-	TRBJ2-7	-	CASSLLEGEQYF	TGTGCCAGCAGCTTACTAGAGGGCGAGCAGTACTTC
TRBV11-2	-	TRBJ2-3	-	CASAPSGGLGTDTQYF	TGTGCCAGCGCTCCCTCGGGCGGGTTGGGCACAGATACGCAGTATTTT
TRBV7-2	-	TRBJ1-5	-	CASSLVPGKTDQPQHF	TGTGCCAGCAGCTTAGTGCCAGGAAAGACGGATCAGCCCCAGCATTTT
TRBV19	-	TRBJ1-2	-	CASREGGNYGYTF	TGTGCCAGTAGGGAGGGTGGGAACTATGGCTACACCTTC
TRBV18	-	TRBJ1-5	-	CASSPLAGFGDGQPQHF	TGTGCCAGCTCACCACTCGCCGGGTTCGGGGATGGGCAGCCCCAGCATTTT
TRBV18	few	TRBJ1-1	-	CASSTNPPGGTEAFF	TGTGCCAGCTCCACGAACCCCCCCGGGGGCACTGAAGCTTTCTTT
TRBV7-2	-	TRBJ1-1	-	CASSLGEGEGLNTEAFF	TGTGCCAGCAGCTTAGGGGAGGGTGAAGGGCTAAACACTGAAGCTTTCTTT
TRBV20-1	-	TRBJ2-5	-	CSAGLVETQYF	TGCAGTGCTGGTCTAGTAGAGACCCAGTACTTC
TRBV9	-	TRBJ1-3	-	CASTRKTGLKNSGNTIYF	TGTGCCAGCACCCGGAAAACGGGACTAAAAAACTCTGGAAACACCATATATTTT
TRBV29-1	-	TRBJ1-1	TRBD1	CSVSQGAGNTEAFF	TGCAGCGTTTCCCAGGGGGCGGGGAACACTGAAGCTTTCTTT
TRBV7-6	-	TRBJ2-5	TRBD1	CASSPTTGLSETQYF	TGTGCCAGCAGCCCAACGACAGGGTTGTCAGAGACCCAGTACTTC
TRBV7-9	-	TRBJ2-7	-	CASSSTLFAVIEQYF	TGTGCCAGCAGCTCGACTTTGTTCGCGGTCATAGAGCAGTACTTC
TRBV9	-	TRBJ1-1	TRBD1	CASSVGGQVTVNTEAFF	TGTGCCAGCAGCGTAGGGGGACAGGTTACTGTGAACACTGAAGCTTTCTTT
TRBV10-1	-	TRBJ2-5	TRBD1	CASSADRGMQETQYF	TGCGCCAGCAGTGCGGACAGGGGTATGCAAGAGACCCAGTACTTC
TRBV2	-	TRBJ2-3	TRBD1	CASSEDRGRDTQYF	TGTGCCAGCAGTGAAGACAGGGGCCGTGATACGCAGTATTTT
TRBV11-3	-	TRBJ2-3	TRBD1	CASSLGVQGATDTQYF	TGTGCCAGCAGCTTAGGGGTGCAGGGGGCCACAGATACGCAGTATTTT